This TCR beta chain was profiled in a study of CD8 T cells in ankylosing spondylitis. Findings and limits, study-wide: A TCR beta motif made of several highly homologous variants seemed typical of ankylosing spondylitis blood. Matched ankylosing spondylitis synovial fluid reportedly showed significant enrichment of disease-linked clones.

Germline V gene sequence: CDR1 SGHTA, CDR2 FQGTGA. CDR3 length: 17 amino acids. V shed 0 bases and J 8 bases; nucleotides not matched to a gene: 4. A remark on this clonotype: Its antigen is undetermined.

Quantitative molecular-barcoded 5'-RACE generated the TCR beta libraries. Via MiXCR, TCRdb re-called the 5' RACE reads, giving one row per CDR3 protein. The data hold more than 250,000 distinct CDR3 sequences, with less than 10% observed a single time. The TCR comes from a male donor with ankylosing spondylitis. This sequence joins TRBV7-3 and TRBJ2-1; 16 bases match TRBD2. Sequenced input: blood, either unsorted or a sorted T cell fraction (not recorded which). In DNA, the CDR3 is TGTGCCAGCAGCTTAACTGGGACTAGCGGGGGGGTTCATGAGCAGTTCTTC. Amino acids: CASSLTGTSGGVHEQFF.